The 9 T cell receptor beta chains below were found in one sample sequenced in a study of PD-1 blockade in classical Hodgkin lymphoma. Data came from immunoSEQ multiplex PCR; TCRdb stores just in-frame clones and leaves some out. The sample yields 20,000 to 25,000 clones, roughly 72% seen once. Relapse after autologous stem cell transplantation occurred in every patient, and brentuximab vedotin exposure varied. This material consisted of peripheral blood mononuclear cells (PBMCs), taken at baseline. The receptor set was obtained from a human donor with classical Hodgkin lymphoma.

V usage is TRBV19 and J usage is TRBJ2-1, with 8 nucleotides matching TRBD1. The CDR3 sequence is 15 residues long. From germline, CDR1 is LNHDA and CDR2 SQIVND (reference sequence). After removal of 3 bases from V and 4 bases from J, the junction contained 5 bases not matched to a gene. In nucleotides, the CDR3 is TGTGCCAGTAGTATTGCGGGACAGGCATACAATGAGCAGTTCTTC. This translates into CASSIAGQAYNEQFF.

In this sample, this clone turned up a few times. The V gene is TRBV2, the J gene TRBJ1-1, with D possibly TRBD1 on 5 matching bases. Trimming pared 4 bases from V and 3 bases from J, leaving 12 bases between. This CDR3 has 14 residues. The germline CDR1 and CDR2 sequences are SNHLY and FYNNEI. Here the CDR3 reads CASSASGLYTEAFF. In nucleotides, the CDR3 is TGTGCCAGCAGTGCTTCGGGACTCTACACTGAAGCTTTCTTT.

The gene calls are TRBV28 and TRBJ1-1; TRBD1 matches at 7 bases. The length of the CDR3 is 15 residues. Germline V gives CDR1 MDHEN, CDR2 SYDVKM. V shed 5 bases and J 1 base; nucleotides not matched to a gene: 7. The CDR3 region has the DNA TGTGCCAGCAGTCCGCTAGGGACAGCGAACACTGAAGCTTTCTTT. It encodes CASSPLGTANTEAFF.

The gene calls are TRBV6-6 and TRBJ1-5, with D possibly being TRBD1 (5 bases). With 5 bases removed from V and 5 bases from J, the gap between germline ends came to 10 bases. Per germline, CDR1 MNHNY and CDR2 SVGAGI (reference sequence). The CDR3 sequence is 13 residues long. The chain's CDR3 is CASSRDAYQPQHF. CDR3 in DNA: TGTGCCAGCAGTCGGGACGCCTATCAGCCCCAGCATTTT.

This clone occurred a few times. The chain links TRBV6-5 to TRBJ1-6; a possible D gene is TRBD1 (6 bases). Between the trimmed V and J ends, which lost 3 bases and 3 bases, there was a span of 9 bases. The CDR3 is made up of 15 amino acids. The germline gives CDR1 MNHEY, CDR2 SVGAGI. CDR3 residues: CASSYKDSYNSPLHF. CDR3 coding DNA: TGTGCCAGCAGTTATAAGGACAGCTATAATTCACCCCTCCACTTT.

The chain combines TRBV18 with TRBJ2-1, with D possibly matching TRBD2 (6 bases). Trimming stripped 0 bases from V and 11 bases from J, with 14 bases between. CDR3 length: 14 residues. The germline gives CDR1 KGHSH, CDR2 LQKENI. Here the CDR3 DNA reads TGTGCCAGCTCACCACCCGGCTCGCGGGATAAGCAGTTCTTC. Protein: CASSPPGSRDKQFF.

The rearrangement joins TRBV5-1 to TRBJ2-7; the D call may be TRBD1 or TRBD2 (7 bases each). Germline-derived CDR1 and CDR2 are SGHRS and YFSETQ. V lost 7 bases and J lost 2, with 19 bases in between. This CDR3 contains 15 residues. The CDR3: CASAYPAGGAYEQYF. The CDR3, as DNA: TGCGCCAGCGCATACCCCGCAGGGGGGGCCTACGAGCAGTACTTC.

This clone showed up just a few times. The chain has TRBV5-8 and TRBJ2-7, with 10 bases identical to TRBD1. Germline CDR1 is SGHTS and CDR2 is YDEGEE. The CDR3 extends over 15 amino acids. The trim removed 4 bases at V and 6 bases at J, leaving 10 bases unmatched. The CDR3 DNA follows: TGTGCCAGCAGCCGGTATTCCGGGACAGGGGTCGAGCAGTACTTC. Its protein is CASSRYSGTGVEQYF.

A word on this clone: Germline is not matched at one junction end, which may reflect a read error. The genes are TRBV6-1 and TRBJ1-2; D may be TRBD1 (5 bases). Germline V gene data show CDR1 as MNHNS and CDR2 as SASEGT. The CDR3 has 12 residues. The DNA for the CDR3 is TGTGCCAGCAGTGATGCCCGGCGGGCGGGGGACTTC. Translation: CASSDARRAGDF.